This T cell receptor beta chain was sequenced in a study of T cell responses to AZD1222 COVID-19 vaccine. General study results and limits: Elevations in Spike-specific TCR breadth and depth followed administration of two AZD1222 doses.

This clone appeared a single time. No antigen is known for it. Clones were sequenced by immunoSEQ multiplex PCR, and TCRdb holds only the in-frame ones, with some missing. Of 89,000 or so clones in the sample, just over 85% are singletons; the top ten hold about 7.7%. V was pared by 2 bases and J by 0 bases, with 11 bases between. The germline CDR1 and CDR2 sequences are KGHSH and LQKENI. The CDR3 is made up of 15 amino acids. The genes are TRBV18 and TRBJ2-7; D uncertain. The TCR was taken from an adult in good health. Sequenced material: peripheral blood, taken on day 0 of AZD1222 vaccination. The CDR3 here is CASSPGAGPSYEQYF. As DNA, the CDR3 is TGTGCCAGCTCACCAGGAGCCGGGCCCTCCTACGAGCAGTACTTC.